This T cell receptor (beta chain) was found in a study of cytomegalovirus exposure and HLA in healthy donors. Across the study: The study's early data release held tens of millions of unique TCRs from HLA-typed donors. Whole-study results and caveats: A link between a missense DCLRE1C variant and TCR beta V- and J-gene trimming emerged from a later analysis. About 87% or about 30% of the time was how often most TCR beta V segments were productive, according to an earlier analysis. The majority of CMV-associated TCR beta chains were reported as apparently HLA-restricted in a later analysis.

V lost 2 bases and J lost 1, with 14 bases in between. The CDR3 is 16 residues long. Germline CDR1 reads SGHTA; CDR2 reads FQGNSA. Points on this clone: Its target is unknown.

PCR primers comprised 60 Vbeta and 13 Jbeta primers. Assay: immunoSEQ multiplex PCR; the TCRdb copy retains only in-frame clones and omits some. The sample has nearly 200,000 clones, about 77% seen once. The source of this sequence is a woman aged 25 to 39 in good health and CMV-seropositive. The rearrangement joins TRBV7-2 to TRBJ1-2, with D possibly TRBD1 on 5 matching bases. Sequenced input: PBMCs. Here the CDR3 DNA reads TGTGCCAGCAGCTTACAGGGAACAGTGATTAACTATGGCTACACCTTC. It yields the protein CASSLQGTVINYGYTF.